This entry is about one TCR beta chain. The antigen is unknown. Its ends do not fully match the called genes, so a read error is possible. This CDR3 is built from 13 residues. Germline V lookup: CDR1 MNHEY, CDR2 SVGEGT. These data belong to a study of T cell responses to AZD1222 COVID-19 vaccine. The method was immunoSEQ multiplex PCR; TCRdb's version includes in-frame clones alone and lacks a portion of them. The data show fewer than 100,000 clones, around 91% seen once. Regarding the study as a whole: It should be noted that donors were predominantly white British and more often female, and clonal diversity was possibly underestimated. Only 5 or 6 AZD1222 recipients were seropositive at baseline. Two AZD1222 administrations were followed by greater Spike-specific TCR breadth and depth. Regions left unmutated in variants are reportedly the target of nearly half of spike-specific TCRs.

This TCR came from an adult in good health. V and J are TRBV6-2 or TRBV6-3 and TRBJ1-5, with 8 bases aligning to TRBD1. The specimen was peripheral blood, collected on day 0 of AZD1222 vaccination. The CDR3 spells CASTYTGGQPQHF. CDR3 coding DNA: TGTGCCAGCACTTACACAGGGGGTCAGCCCCAGCATTTT.